Here is one T cell receptor (beta chain) with its context. Its cognate antigen has yet to be identified. Per-base qualities were not stored, and no clone one base away is much larger. The CDR3 starts with the cysteine, ends with the phenylalanine, and has 15 residues. Of all the DNA, just the CDR3 is kept, 45 bases in frame from base 1. For CDR1 and CDR2, the germline V gene lists SGHTA and FQGTGA. V loses 1 base of germline sequence and J loses 4 bases, and the interval between the two ends is 11 bases. These data are taken from a study of glioma-infiltrating T cells after dendritic cell vaccination (dated by TCRdb to about 2016). Study-level background: A cohort of about 15 glioblastoma patients from Phase I and II dendritic cell vaccination trials was included, of whom 9 were newly diagnosed and 6 had recurrent disease. Survival after dendritic cell vaccination was correlated with TCR sequencing metrics such as TIL content and the overlap between tumor and blood repertoires. In glioblastoma patients vaccinated with dendritic cells, deep sequencing of TCR beta CDR3 regions served to measure tumor-infiltrating lymphocyte content and to compare repertoires between tumor and blood. The vaccine consisted of monocyte-derived dendritic cells cultured less than 9 days with IL-4 and GM-CSF, then pulsed overnight with autologous tumor lysate. Each patient was given three intradermal dendritic cell vaccine injections, spaced two weeks apart, in the arm below the axilla. Patients received autologous tumor lysate-pulsed dendritic cell vaccination between the early 2000s and the early 2010s.

The time point label of this sample denotes: after dendritic cell vaccination, including at tumor progression/relapse. Patients were selected for having adequate residual fresh-frozen tumor tissue and more than two years of available survival data. None of the glioblastoma patients carried an isocitrate dehydrogenase mutation, although molecular status otherwise varied. PBMC were collected before vaccination, two weeks after the third vaccination, and at tumor progression when it occurred. The Qiagen DNeasy Blood extraction Kit was used for extraction of genomic DNA. Here is what the overall study found, with its caveats: TCR clonality showed no direct relationship with survival, which suggests that a diverse polyclonal response may matter. The three-group TCR overlap response model was described as speculative and requiring prospective validation. The cohort was small and heterogeneous, with few patients having full blood and tumor sets and even fewer initial-recurrent tumor pairs. After dendritic cell vaccination, a higher estimated pretreatment TIL content predicted longer time to progression and overall survival.

TCRB CDR3 regions were amplified from about 2 ug genomic DNA, or all available DNA if less, using the immunoSEQ assay. Multiplex PCR used 60 forward primers for TCR V beta segments and 13 reverse primers for J beta segments. To estimate reads per starting template, synthetic control templates were spiked into each sample at limiting dilution. Sequencing produced 87 bp reads on the Illumina HiSeq System. Per the source publication's procedure: PCR and sequencing errors were removed by a nearest neighbor algorithm that merged closely related sequences. TCR overlap was defined as the percentage of unique tumor TCR beta sequences that were also found in the peripheral blood of the same patient. In its TCRdb copy, this immuneACCESS table keeps in-frame sequences only and misses some clones. Where compared with another copy, unresolved V genes explain less than half of these, and the others have no known cause. V and J calls and clone size are copied from that table; D and trimming were computed from the DNA. Present in this sample are 100,000 or so clones, roughly 90% of which were seen just once. Of the sample, around 2.6% is held by the ten largest clones.

This receptor chain uses TRBV7-3 and TRBJ2-1; a tentative D match to TRBD2 spans 5 bases. The receptor comes from a human donor with glioblastoma. Sample: blood, taken after dendritic cell vaccination. The DNA reads TGTGCCAGCAGCTTAAAGGGCGGGCAGTACAATGAGCAGTTCTTC. This encodes CASSLKGGQYNEQFF.